The 27 T cell receptor beta chains given below trace back to one sample, sequenced in a study of cytomegalovirus exposure and HLA in healthy donors. Assay: immunoSEQ multiplex PCR; the TCRdb copy retains only in-frame clones and omits some. This sample has about 160,000 clones, with roughly nine tenths found just once. Sequenced sample: PBMCs. All receptors come from a young man in good health and CMV-seropositive.

The V call is TRBV27, the J call TRBJ2-7; 8 bases align to TRBD2. Germline CDR1 reads MNHEY; CDR2 reads SMNVEV (reference sequence). V gave up 3 bases and J gave up 2 bases; unmatched junction bases: 3. CDR3 size: 14 residues. Here the CDR3 reads CASSFRAGAYEQYF. The CDR3 DNA follows: TGTGCCAGCAGTTTTCGAGCGGGGGCCTACGAGCAGTACTTC.

This clone is a singleton in its sample. The chain couples TRBV19 to TRBJ2-1, with 13 positions matching TRBD2. After removal of 9 bases from V and 0 bases from J, the junction contained 5 bases not matched to a gene. Looked up from germline, CDR1 is LNHDA and CDR2 is SQIVND (reference sequence). This CDR3 is 16 amino acids long. The chain's CDR3 is CASGLAGANSYNEQFF. For the CDR3, the DNA is TGTGCCAGCGGACTAGCGGGAGCGAACTCCTACAATGAGCAGTTCTTC.

The chain recombines TRBV7-9 with TRBJ2-1; 8 bases match TRBD2. The CDR3 is 16 residues long. Germline assignment: CDR1 SEHNR and CDR2 FQNEAQ (reference sequence). Losses at the gene ends were 5 bases for V and 6 bases for J; bases not matched to a gene: 12. The CDR3 sequence is CASSISPGTSINEQFF. Here the CDR3 DNA reads TGTGCCAGCAGCATCTCGCCCGGGACTAGTATCAATGAGCAGTTCTTC.

The chain is built from TRBV19 and TRBJ2-1; maybe TRBD2 (6 bases). The CDR3 has 17 amino acids. Per the germline V gene, CDR1 is LNHDA and CDR2 is SQIVND (reference sequence). Trimming removed 4 bases from V and 2 bases from J, with 18 bases in between. The DNA of the CDR3 is TGTGCCAGTAGTACACCCTCGTGGAGGGGAGCCTACAATGAGCAGTTCTTC. As protein: CASSTPSWRGAYNEQFF.

This sequence joins TRBV6-1 and TRBJ2-7; maybe TRBD2 (5 bases). The CDR3 spans 16 residues. Trimming shortened V by 3 bases and J by 1 base, and 16 bases separated the two germline ends. The germline gives CDR1 MNHNS, CDR2 SASEGT. CDR3: CASSDKGSLPSYEQYF. CDR3 DNA sequence: TGTGCCAGCAGTGATAAAGGGAGCTTACCTTCCTACGAGCAGTACTTC.

The chain couples TRBV7-6 to TRBJ2-5, with 12 nucleotides matching TRBD2. V lost 8 bases to trimming and J lost 4 bases; unmatched junction nucleotides: 17. The length of the CDR3 is 18 residues. The germline V gene encodes CDR1 SGHVS and CDR2 FNYEAQ. The CDR3 loop reads CASSFGTSGSLPAETQYF. The DNA of the CDR3 is TGTGCCAGCTCCTTCGGGACTAGCGGGTCCTTACCGGCAGAGACCCAGTACTTC.

The V and J genes are TRBV7-9 and TRBJ2-5; no firm D call. Trimming removed 5 bases from V and 5 bases from J, with 9 bases in between. Germline values: CDR1 SEHNR, CDR2 FQNEAQ (reference sequence). This CDR3 comprises 12 residues. In nucleotides, the CDR3 is TGTGCCAGCAGCCCCACCGGGGAGACCCAGTACTTC. Translation gives CASSPTGETQYF.

The chain uses TRBV11-3 and TRBJ2-3; 12 positions match TRBD2. Germline assignment: CDR1 SGHNT and CDR2 YENEEA. This CDR3 has 16 amino acids. V trimming: 1 base; J trimming: 4 bases; junction bases outside the gene matches: 3. The CDR3 DNA reads as TGTGCCAGCAGCTTAGTGACTAGCGGGAGTGCAGATACGCAGTATTTT. Translated: CASSLVTSGSADTQYF.

CDR3 amino acids: CATSTEWNTEAFF. In DNA, the CDR3 is TGTGCCACCAGCACCGAGTGGAACACTGAAGCTTTCTTT. The chain is built from TRBV15 and TRBJ1-1; D is unclear. The germline V gene encodes CDR1 LNHNV and CDR2 YYDKDF (reference sequence). The CDR3 length is 13 residues. Trimming shortened V by 4 bases and J by 1 base, and 7 bases separated the two germline ends.

The chain recombines TRBV5-1 with TRBJ2-7; TRBD1 agrees at 7 bases. This CDR3 contains 13 residues. With V trimmed by 0 bases and J by 6 bases, 3 bases remained unmatched. Germline assignment: CDR1 SGHRS and CDR2 YFSETQ. CDR3 sequence: CASSLDRGAEQYF. CDR3 in DNA: TGCGCCAGCAGCTTGGACAGGGGAGCCGAGCAGTACTTC.

J is TRBJ2-4 and V is TRBV11-3; D is perhaps TRBD1 (5 bases). Trimming stripped 3 bases from V and 6 bases from J, with 12 bases between. Germline CDR1 SGHNT, CDR2 YENEEA. The CDR3 is made up of 14 amino acids. The CDR3 DNA reads as TGTGCCAGCAGCTTTGGGGCTACACCAAACATTCAGTACTTC. It encodes CASSFGATPNIQYF.

A single count supports this clone. This chain connects TRBV11-3 to TRBJ2-1; D unresolved. The CDR3 consists of 12 residues. V was cut by 0 bases and J by 7 bases, with 4 bases left in between. From germline, CDR1 is SGHNT and CDR2 YENEEA. CDR3 bases: TGTGCCAGCAGCTTAGATCGGAATGAGCAGTTCTTC. Its translation is CASSLDRNEQFF. The full variable domain, its missing parts supplied by reference TRBV11-3 and TRBJ2-1, is EAGVVQSPRYKIIEKKQPVAFWCNPISGHNTLYWYLQNLGQGPELLIRYENEEAVDDSQLPKDRFSAERLKGVDSTLKIQPAELGDSAVYLCASSLDRNEQFFGPGTRLTVL.

The CDR3 loop reads CASRSTGEGSQPQHF. The CDR3 DNA sequence: TGTGCCAGCAGATCCACAGGGGAAGGAAGTCAGCCCCAGCATTTT. The V and J genes are TRBV6-1 and TRBJ1-5; 7 bases are shared with TRBD1. J lost 6 bases, V lost 6 bases, and 11 bases had no gene match. This CDR3 region has 15 residues. Germline V gives CDR1 MNHNS, CDR2 SASEGT.

This rearrangement joins TRBV29-1 to TRBJ2-1; 10 nucleotides line up with TRBD2. With 5 bases clipped from V and 4 bases from J, the junction kept 8 bases outside the gene matches. The CDR3 has 15 amino acids. Germline CDR1 and CDR2: SQVTM and ANQGSEA. The CDR3 loop reads CSVILTSGKYNEQFF. DNA for the CDR3: TGCAGCGTTATATTAACTAGCGGGAAATACAATGAGCAGTTCTTC.

This clone was seen just once. The rearrangement links TRBV7-6 to TRBJ2-5; D is ambiguous. The CDR3 has 17 residues. Looked up from germline, CDR1 is SGHVS and CDR2 is FNYEAQ. Trimming took off 2 bases at V and 2 bases at J, with 18 bases between the two ends. CDR3 residues: CASSLTLFRQAQETQYF. DNA for the CDR3: TGTGCCAGCAGCTTAACGCTCTTCCGCCAGGCTCAAGAGACCCAGTACTTC.

The chain recombines TRBV29-1 with TRBJ2-2; the match to TRBD1 covers 9 bases. The CDR3 extends over 15 amino acids. From germline, CDR1 is SQVTM and CDR2 ANQGSEA. Unmatched junction bases numbered 7, after V lost 3 bases and J lost 5 bases. The CDR3 bases are TGCAGCGTTGATGGATCACAGGGGGCGACCGGGGAGCTGTTTTTT. This sequence encodes CSVDGSQGATGELFF.

This chain connects TRBV11-1 to TRBJ2-5, with no clear D. Germline V gene lookup returns CDR1 SGHAT and CDR2 FQDESV (reference sequence). The V end lost 1 base, the J end lost 2 bases, and 5 bases lay between the germline ends. The CDR3 runs to 13 residues. CDR3 region: CASSLVRQETQYF. CDR3 DNA sequence: TGTGCCAGCAGCTTAGTTAGACAAGAGACCCAGTACTTC.

This chain joins TRBV5-1 and TRBJ1-1, with 7 nucleotides matching TRBD1. This CDR3 contains 14 residues. Trimming cost V 4 bases and J 8 bases; bases outside gene matches: 11. CDR1 is SGHRS and CDR2 is YFSETQ in the germline V gene. The CDR3 region has the DNA TGCGCCAGCAGCGCATCTTTTGGGACAGCCGAAGCTTTCTTT. This translates into CASSASFGTAEAFF.

The chain couples TRBV7-9 to TRBJ2-5; 12 bases are a match to TRBD2. The V segment lost 5 bases and the J segment 2 bases; nucleotides outside the gene matches: 3. CDR1 is SEHNR, CDR2 FQNEAQ, per germline (reference sequence). The CDR3 is 15 residues long. The CDR3 sequence is CASSRGLAGQETQYF. Here the CDR3 DNA reads TGTGCCAGCAGCCGGGGACTAGCGGGTCAAGAGACCCAGTACTTC.

The V gene is TRBV6-5, the J gene TRBJ2-1; weak D call: TRBD1 (6 bases). Germline CDR1 is MNHEY and CDR2 is SVGAGI. Trimming took off 5 bases at V and 5 bases at J, with 10 bases between the two ends. The CDR3 is made up of 13 amino acids. CDR3 nucleotides: TGTGCCAGCAGTCTGACAGGCCACAATGAGCAGTTCTTC. This translates into CASSLTGHNEQFF.

The chain joins TRBV2 to TRBJ2-3; weak D call: TRBD2 (5 bases). CDR3 length equals 13 residues. Germline CDR1 reads SNHLY; CDR2 reads FYNNEI. The V and J ends lost 4 bases and 0 bases respectively, with 5 bases between them. The CDR3 region has the DNA TGTGCCAGCAGTGGGACTAGCACAGATACGCAGTATTTT. This translates into CASSGTSTDTQYF.

This chain joins TRBV11-2 and TRBJ2-2; 11 bases align to TRBD2. The CDR3 runs to 19 residues. V shed 1 base, J shed 1 base, and the junction held 8 bases outside the gene matches. Germline lookup yields CDR1 SGHAT and CDR2 FQNNGV. CDR3 in amino acids: CASSLAVAGGVWNTGELFF. CDR3 bases: TGTGCCAGCAGCTTAGCCGTAGCGGGAGGGGTTTGGAACACCGGGGAGCTGTTTTTT.

The chain joins TRBV15 to TRBJ2-7; 7 bases fit TRBD1. Germline V gene sequence: CDR1 LNHNV, CDR2 YYDKDF (reference sequence). V dropped 0 bases and J dropped 3; count of bases not matched to a gene: 8. This CDR3 spans 16 amino acids. CDR3 in amino acids: CATSRDFGTDFYEQYF. Written as DNA, the CDR3 is TGTGCCACCAGCAGAGATTTCGGGACAGACTTCTACGAGCAGTACTTC.

V gene TRBV5-1 combines with J gene TRBJ2-3; TRBD2 matches 15 bases. In germline, CDR1 is SGHRS, CDR2 YFSETQ. Germline trimming cut 4 bases from V and 6 bases from J; bases unmatched to any gene: 6. There are 16 residues in the CDR3. The CDR3 DNA reads TGCGCCAGCAGCGCCGGACTAGCGGGAGGGGGGGATACGCAGTATTTT. The encoded protein is CASSAGLAGGGDTQYF.

The chain recombines TRBV27 with TRBJ2-2, with D maybe TRBD1 (7 bases). This CDR3 region has 14 residues. V was shortened by 6 bases and J by 5 bases, with 13 bases between the two germline ends. CDR1 is MNHEY, CDR2 SMNVEV, per germline (reference sequence). In DNA form, the CDR3 reads TGTGCCAGCAGGCGGGACAGCCGAACCGGGGAGCTGTTTTTT. This sequence encodes CASRRDSRTGELFF.

The chain uses TRBV19 and TRBJ2-1, with 9 bases that match TRBD2. This CDR3 comprises 15 residues. J was trimmed by 4 bases and V by 10 bases; bases with no gene match: 11. Germline V gene sequence: CDR1 LNHDA, CDR2 SQIVND (reference sequence). The chain's CDR3 is CATQSAGGPYNEQFF. Here the CDR3 DNA reads TGTGCCACCCAATCTGCGGGAGGGCCTTACAATGAGCAGTTCTTC.

The CDR3 sequence: CASKRRYTTFYEQYF. The DNA of the CDR3 is TGTGCCAGCAAGAGGCGATACACGACTTTCTACGAGCAGTACTTC. J is TRBJ2-7 and V is TRBV2; D gene ambiguous. Per germline, CDR1 SNHLY and CDR2 FYNNEI. The CDR3 sequence is 15 residues long. The V and J ends lost 7 bases and 3 bases respectively, with 19 bases between them.